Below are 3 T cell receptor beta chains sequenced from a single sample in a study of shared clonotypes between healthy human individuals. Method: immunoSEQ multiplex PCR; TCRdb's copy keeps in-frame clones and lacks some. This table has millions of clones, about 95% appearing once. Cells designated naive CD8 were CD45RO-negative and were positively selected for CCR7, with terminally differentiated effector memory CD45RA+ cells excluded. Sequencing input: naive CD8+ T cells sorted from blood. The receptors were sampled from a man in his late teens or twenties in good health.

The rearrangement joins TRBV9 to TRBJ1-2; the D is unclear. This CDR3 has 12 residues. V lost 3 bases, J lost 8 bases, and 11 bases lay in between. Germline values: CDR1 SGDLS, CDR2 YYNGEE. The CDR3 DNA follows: TGTGCCAGCAGCGCCTCCGGCGCGGGCTACACCTTC. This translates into CASSASGAGYTF.

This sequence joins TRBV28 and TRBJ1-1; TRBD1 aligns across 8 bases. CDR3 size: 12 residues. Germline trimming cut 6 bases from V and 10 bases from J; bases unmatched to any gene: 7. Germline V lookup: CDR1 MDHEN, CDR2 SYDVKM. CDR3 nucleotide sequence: TGTGCCAGCAGCAAGGACAGGGTCACAGCTTTCTTT. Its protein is CASSKDRVTAFF.

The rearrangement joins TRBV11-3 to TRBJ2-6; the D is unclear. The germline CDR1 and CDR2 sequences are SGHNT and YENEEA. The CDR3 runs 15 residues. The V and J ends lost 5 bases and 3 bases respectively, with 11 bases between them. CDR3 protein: CASSKRVGGANVLTF. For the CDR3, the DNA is TGTGCCAGCAGCAAACGGGTGGGTGGGGCCAACGTCCTGACTTTC.